A single sample gave rise to the 22 T cell receptor beta chains below, sequenced in a study of T cells in Graves' hyperthyroidism and ophthalmopathy (dated by TCRdb to the late 2010s). Library prep was done by multiplex PCR. Sequencing was performed on an Illumina HiSeq 2000. TCR beta CDR3 regions were amplified from RNA transcripts. For the first round of RT-PCR on the TCR CDR3, the HTBI primer set was used together with the Qiagen OneStep RT-PCR kit. TCRdb handled the public reads itself, with Q25 trimming in fastp and clone calling in MiXCR, and kept productive beta chains. Rows are combined by CDR3 protein, so each entry shows the most common genes and DNA. The sample table contains about 360,000 distinct CDR3 sequences; only one count was recorded for 25% of them. Of the sample, more than 60% falls within the top ten clones. The source material was blood. The receptors come from a man over 45 with Graves' hyperthyroidism.

This clonotype was seen only a few times. The germline gene is not matched at one end of the junction; a read error may be the cause. The chain combines TRBV5-1 with TRBJ2-3, with 8 nucleotides matching TRBD2. Germline CDR1 reads SGHRS; CDR2 reads YFSETQ. CDR3 size: 14 residues. DNA for the CDR3: TGCGCCACCAGCTTTAGCGGGACCGCAGATACGCAGTATTTT. It yields the protein CATSFSGTADTQYF.

CDR3 bases: TGTGCCAGCAGTGAATTTGGTGGGACCTACTACGAGCAGTACTTC. Translation gives CASSEFGGTYYEQYF. The chain joins TRBV6-1 to TRBJ2-7; D might be TRBD1 or TRBD2, each matching 5 bases. V lost 2 bases and J lost 3, with 14 bases in between. Germline V CDR1 and CDR2: MNHNS, SASEGT. The CDR3 runs 15 residues.

The gene calls are TRBV12-3 or TRBV12-4 and TRBJ1-5; no clear D gene. The CDR3 has 14 residues. With 6 bases removed from V and 4 bases from J, the gap between germline ends came to 13 bases. CDR3 DNA sequence: TGTGCCAGCAGCCCCTCGGCGGGAAATCAGCCCCAGCATTTT. Translated: CASSPSAGNQPQHF.

This clonotype was seen ten or more times. V gene TRBV28 combines with J gene TRBJ1-1; no reliable D call. Trimming took 6 bases from V and 1 from J, leaving 6 bases between them. This CDR3 has 12 amino acids. Germline V gives CDR1 MDHEN, CDR2 SYDVKM. The CDR3 protein is CASREANTEAFF. For the CDR3, the DNA is TGTGCCAGCAGAGAGGCGAACACTGAAGCTTTCTTT.

The chain is built from TRBV28 and TRBJ2-7, with 10 bases matching TRBD1. J lost 2 bases, V lost 7 bases, and 5 bases had no gene match. CDR3 length: 14 amino acids. Germline assignment: CDR1 MDHEN and CDR2 SYDVKM. The CDR3 loop reads CASTVGQGAYEQYF. CDR3 coding DNA: TGTGCCAGCACCGTTGGACAGGGGGCCTACGAGCAGTACTTC.

The chain joins TRBV19 to TRBJ2-5, with 7 bases that match TRBD2. Germline V gives CDR1 LNHDA, CDR2 SQIVND (reference sequence). The CDR3 has 13 residues. J lost 2 bases, V lost 7 bases, and 4 bases had no gene match. CDR3 residues: CASKTSSQETQYF. The CDR3 bases are TGTGCCAGTAAGACTAGCAGTCAAGAGACCCAGTACTTC. Supplemented by reference TRBV19 and TRBJ2-5, the full variable domain reads DGGITQSPKYLFRKEGQNVTLSCEQNLNHDAMYWYRQDPGQGLRLIYYSQIVNDFQKGDIAEGYSVSREKKESFPLTVTSAQKNPTAFYLCASKTSSQETQYFGPGTRLLVL.

This clonotype appeared many times. The J gene is TRBJ1-5, the V gene TRBV12-3 or TRBV12-4; the match to TRBD1 covers 8 bases. The CDR3 length is 13 residues. V shed 7 bases and J 2 bases; nucleotides not matched to a gene: 1. The CDR3, as DNA: TGTGCCAGCACGACAGGGGGCAATCAGCCCCAGCATTTT. Its translation: CASTTGGNQPQHF.

The V gene is TRBV30, the J gene TRBJ1-3, with TRBD1 as a possible D gene (5 bases). Between the trimmed V and J ends, which lost 0 bases and 3 bases, there was a span of 9 bases. Germline V gives CDR1 GTSNPN, CDR2 SVGIG (reference sequence). This CDR3 contains 14 residues. CDR3 loop: CAWSVGGNGNTIYF. In DNA form, the CDR3 reads TGTGCCTGGAGTGTTGGGGGAAATGGAAACACCATATATTTT.

The rearrangement uses TRBV2 and TRBJ2-1; 9 bases map to TRBD2. The junction had 5 bases not matched to a gene; V was cut back by 6 bases and J by 2 bases. The CDR3 is 15 amino acids. From germline, CDR1 is SNHLY and CDR2 FYNNEI. The CDR3 sequence: CASSAAGGTYNEQFF. The DNA for the CDR3 is TGTGCCAGCAGCGCCGCGGGAGGGACCTACAATGAGCAGTTCTTC.

This clonotype was detected a few times. The gene calls are TRBV13 and TRBJ2-7; the D gene is possibly TRBD2 (6 bases). CDR3 size: 14 residues. V was shortened by 5 bases and J by 3 bases, with 14 bases between the two germline ends. CDR1 and CDR2 from the germline V gene are PRHDT and FYEKMQ (reference sequence). This chain's CDR3 is CASSAGRTHYEQYF. DNA for the CDR3: TGTGCCAGCAGCGCAGGGAGGACTCACTACGAGCAGTACTTC. Full variable domain (outside the CDR3, taken from reference TRBV13 and TRBJ2-7): AAGVIQSPRHLIKEKRETATLKCYPIPRHDTVYWYQQGPGQDPQFLISFYEKMQSDKGSIPDRFSAQQFSDYHSELNMSSLELGDSALYFCASSAGRTHYEQYFGPGTRLTVT.

This clonotype was seen ten or more times. The gene calls are TRBV11-3 and TRBJ2-7; 8 bases are a match to TRBD1. The CDR3 sequence is 15 residues long. The junction had 7 bases not matched to a gene; V was cut back by 5 bases and J by 1 base. Per the germline V gene, CDR1 is SGHNT and CDR2 is YENEEA. This CDR3 reads CASSPGTGQSYEQYF. In DNA, the CDR3 is TGTGCCAGCAGCCCTGGGACAGGACAGTCCTACGAGCAGTACTTC.

This chain connects TRBV6-1 to TRBJ2-7; 8 nucleotides line up with TRBD2. This CDR3 is built from 14 residues. J lost 4 bases, V lost 5 bases, and 7 bases had no gene match. Germline loops: CDR1 MNHNS, CDR2 SASEGT. CDR3 coding DNA: TGTGCCAGCAGTCTGAGCGGGAGTGAGTACGAGCAGTACTTC. It specifies CASSLSGSEYEQYF.

This clonotype was seen repeatedly, ten times or more. The gene calls are TRBV2 and TRBJ2-1; TRBD2 aligns across 11 bases. The CDR3 spans 18 residues. Germline V CDR1 and CDR2: SNHLY, FYNNEI. V shed 0 bases, J shed 3 bases, and the junction held 7 bases outside the gene matches. The CDR3 region has the DNA TGTGCCAGCAGTGAAGCGGTCCCGGGACTAGCGGACTACAATGAGCAGTTCTTC. Its translation: CASSEAVPGLADYNEQFF.

V usage is TRBV20-1 and J usage is TRBJ1-5; unclear D gene. CDR1 DFQATT and CDR2 SNEGSKA come from the germline V gene (reference sequence). Trimming cost V 0 bases and J 0 bases, with 3 bases left between them. CDR3 length equals 13 residues. CDR3 nucleotides: TGCAGTGCTAGAGATTATAGCAATCAGCCCCAGCATTTT. This gives the protein CSARDYSNQPQHF.

This chain links TRBV15 with TRBJ1-1; D uncertain. CDR3 length: 12 amino acids. Germline lookup yields CDR1 LNHNV and CDR2 YYDKDF (reference sequence). The V end was cut by 3 bases, the J end by 3 bases, with 5 bases between. The chain's CDR3 is CATSRVDTEAFF. The CDR3 coding sequence is TGTGCCACCAGCAGGGTTGACACTGAAGCTTTCTTT.

V is TRBV7-8 and J is TRBJ1-1; possible D gene TRBD1, 5 bases. V lost 5 bases and J lost 4, with 14 bases in between. Germline V gene sequence: CDR1 SGHVS, CDR2 FQNEAQ. The CDR3 extends over 14 amino acids. CDR3: CASSSHERGTEAFF. DNA for the CDR3: TGTGCCAGCAGCAGCCATGAAAGGGGCACTGAAGCTTTCTTT.

This clonotype was observed at least ten times. The chain has TRBV7-2 and TRBJ2-7, with 14 bases aligning to TRBD2. The CDR3 length is 19 residues. CDR1 SGHTA and CDR2 FQGNSA come from the germline V gene. The V gene end was trimmed by 5 bases and the J gene end by 0 bases; junction bases not matched to a gene: 12. This CDR3 is CASSSGTSGSQGPSYEQYF. CDR3 bases: TGTGCCAGCAGCAGTGGGACTAGCGGGAGCCAGGGACCCTCCTACGAGCAGTACTTC.

The J gene is TRBJ2-7, the V gene TRBV20-1; weak D call: TRBD1 (6 bases). Trimming removed 2 bases at V and 1 base at J, with 12 bases between. The CDR3 consists of 14 residues. The germline V gene encodes CDR1 DFQATT and CDR2 SNEGSKA (reference sequence). CDR3 amino acids: CSARFYRASYEQYF. CDR3 DNA: TGCAGTGCTAGATTCTACAGGGCGTCCTACGAGCAGTACTTC.

The V and J genes are TRBV7-3 and TRBJ2-3, with TRBD2 as a possible D gene (5 bases). The CDR3 is 13 residues long. Germline V gene lookup returns CDR1 SGHTA and CDR2 FQGTGA. Trimming shortened V by 4 bases and J by 6 bases, and 11 bases separated the two germline ends. Here the CDR3 reads CASSSLTGDTQYF. For the CDR3, the DNA is TGTGCCAGCAGCTCCCTAACGGGGGATACGCAGTATTTT.

This clonotype was seen at least ten times. The chain has TRBV12-5 and TRBJ2-3; D is possibly TRBD2 (8 bases). Germline CDR1 LGHNT, CDR2 FRNRAP. V lost 8 bases to trimming and J lost 2 bases, with 20 bases between them. The CDR3 has 16 residues. As DNA, the CDR3 is TGTGCTAGTTCCGGGGGGGGGACAGTGAACACAGATACGCAGTATTTT. This gives the protein CASSGGGTVNTDTQYF. Combining the CDR3 with reference TRBV12-5 and TRBJ2-3 gives the whole variable domain DARVTQTPRHKVTEMGQEVTMRCQPILGHNTVFWYRQTMMQGLELLAYFRNRAPLDDSGMPKDRFSAEMPDATLATLKIQPSEPRDSAVYFCASSGGGTVNTDTQYFGPGTRLTVL.

This clonotype has ten or more counts. The rearrangement joins TRBV28 to TRBJ1-1; the D gene is possibly TRBD1 (6 bases). The CDR3 contains 14 residues. V shed 6 bases and J shed 1 base, with 12 bases lying between them. Germline lookup yields CDR1 MDHEN and CDR2 SYDVKM. The CDR3 DNA sequence: TGTGCCAGCAGCCAGGGGTTCGGGAACACTGAAGCTTTCTTT. Its protein product is CASSQGFGNTEAFF. Drawing the rest from reference TRBV28 and TRBJ1-1, the complete variable domain is DVKVTQSSRYLVKRTGEKVFLECVQDMDHENMFWYRQDPGLGLRLIYFSYDVKMKEKGDIPEGYSVSREKKERFSLILESASTNQTSMYLCASSQGFGNTEAFFGQGTRLTVV.

This chain connects TRBV24-1 to TRBJ1-1, with unresolved D. CDR1 is KGHDR, CDR2 SFDVKD, per germline. The length of the CDR3 is 20 residues. The V end lost 3 bases, the J end lost 1 base, and 26 bases lay between the germline ends. CDR3 protein: CATSDELPRTAFLGNTEAFF. The CDR3, as DNA: TGTGCCACCAGTGATGAACTACCCCGGACCGCCTTTTTGGGGAACACTGAAGCTTTCTTT.